Sequencing of this T cell receptor beta chain was carried out in a study of T and B cells in COVID-19 patients. On the study more broadly: Of 20 to 25 active-infection patients, 12 were critically ill with mechanical ventilation or extracorporeal membrane oxygenation.

From blood, about 250-500 ng of genomic DNA served as TRB template. TRB rearrangements were amplified by multiplex PCR with BIOMED2 TRB-A/B primers. TCRdb re-derived calls from the multiplex PCR reads in MiXCR, one entry per CDR3 protein. There are fewer than 14,000 distinct CDR3 sequences in the sample; under 35% occur only once, and roughly an eighth lies in the top ten. This CDR3 comprises 14 residues. Germline lookup yields CDR1 MNHEY and CDR2 SVGAGI. Trimming pared 5 bases from V and 6 bases from J, leaving 16 bases between. The receptor was isolated from a human donor with active COVID-19. Sequenced material: blood. The V call is TRBV6-5, the J call TRBJ1-2; maybe TRBD1 (5 bases). CDR3 loop: CASSSPRVRNGYTF. The CDR3 DNA is TGTGCCAGCAGTAGCCCCAGGGTACGAAATGGCTACACCTTC.